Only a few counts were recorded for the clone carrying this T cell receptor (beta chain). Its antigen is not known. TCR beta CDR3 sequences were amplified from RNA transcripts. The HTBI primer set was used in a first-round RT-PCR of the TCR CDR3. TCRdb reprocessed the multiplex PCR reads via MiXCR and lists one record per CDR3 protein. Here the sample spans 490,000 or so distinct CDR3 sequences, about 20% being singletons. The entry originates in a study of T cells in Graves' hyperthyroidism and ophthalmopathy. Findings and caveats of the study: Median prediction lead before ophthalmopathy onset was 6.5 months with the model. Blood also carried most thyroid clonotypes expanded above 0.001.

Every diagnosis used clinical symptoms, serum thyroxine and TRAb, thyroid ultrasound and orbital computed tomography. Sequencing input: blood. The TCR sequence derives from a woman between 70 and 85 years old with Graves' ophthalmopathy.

The DNA for the CDR3 is TGTGCCAGCACCCGGATAGCGGGGCAGAGCACAGATACGCAGTATTTT. It specifies CASTRIAGQSTDTQYF. The chain uses TRBV6-1 and TRBJ2-3; 8 bases fit TRBD2. J lost 0 bases, V lost 7 bases, and 9 bases had no gene match. This CDR3 region has 16 residues. Germline V gene lookup returns CDR1 MNHNS and CDR2 SASEGT.